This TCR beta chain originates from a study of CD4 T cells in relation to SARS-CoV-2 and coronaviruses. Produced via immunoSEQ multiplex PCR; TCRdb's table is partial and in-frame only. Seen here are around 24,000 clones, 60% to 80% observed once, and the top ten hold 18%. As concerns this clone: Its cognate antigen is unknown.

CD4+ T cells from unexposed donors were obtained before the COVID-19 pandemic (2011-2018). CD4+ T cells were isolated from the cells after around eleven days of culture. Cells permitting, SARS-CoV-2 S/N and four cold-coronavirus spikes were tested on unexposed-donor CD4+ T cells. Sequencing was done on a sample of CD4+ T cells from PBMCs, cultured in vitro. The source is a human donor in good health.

The CDR3 spells CASSLTGLPSGANVLTF. The DNA of the CDR3 is TGTGCCAGCAGCCTGACGGGACTCCCCTCTGGGGCCAACGTCCTGACTTTC. J is TRBJ2-6 and V is TRBV5-6; possibly TRBD2 for D (6 bases). Trimming shortened V by 4 bases and J by 0 bases, and 14 bases separated the two germline ends. This CDR3 is 17 amino acids long. Germline V gene lookup returns CDR1 SGHDT and CDR2 YYEEEE. Full variable domain (rest looked up from reference TRBV5-6 and TRBJ2-6): DAGVTQSPTHLIKTRGQQVTLRCSPKSGHDTVSWYQQALGQGPQFIFQYYEEEERQRGNFPDRFSGHQFPNYSSELNVNALLLGDSALYLCASSLTGLPSGANVLTFGAGSRLTVL.